Below are 32 T cell receptor beta chains sequenced from a single sample in a study of identical twins. MiXCR, run by TCRdb on the 5' RACE reads, gives a single entry per CDR3 protein. This sample yields around 690,000 distinct CDR3 sequences, of which around 20% are seen a single time; about 4.3% belongs to the top ten. The sample also formed part of further work on T cells expressing NK-cell markers.

Sequenced sample: PBMCs. The receptors come from a woman younger than 35 in good health.

The chain combines TRBV12-3 or TRBV12-4 with TRBJ2-3; TRBD2 matches 10 bases. The CDR3 totals 15 residues. Trimming at V came to 6 bases and at J to 4 bases, leaving 7 bases not matched to a gene. The CDR3 here is CASRPTSGIADTQYF. In DNA form, the CDR3 reads TGTGCCAGCAGGCCAACTAGCGGGATCGCAGATACGCAGTATTTT.

The chain links TRBV7-9 to TRBJ2-7, with TRBD1 as a possible D gene (6 bases). Germline CDR1 SEHNR, CDR2 FQNEAQ (reference sequence). Trimming left V 7 bases short and J 7 bases short, with 8 bases between. The CDR3 sequence is 10 residues long. CDR3 loop: CASNQGEQYF. CDR3 nucleotide sequence: TGTGCCAGCAACCAGGGGGAGCAGTACTTC.

The chain links TRBV12-3 or TRBV12-4 to TRBJ1-3, with D unclear. Trimming removed 6 bases at V and 0 bases at J, with 9 bases between. The CDR3 length is 14 residues. The CDR3: CASSPRRSGNTIYF. The CDR3 DNA sequence: TGTGCCAGCAGCCCCAGGCGCTCTGGAAACACCATATATTTT.

The table lists this clonotype with a few counts. At one boundary the junction diverges from the germline segment, which might be a read error. The rearrangement joins TRBV20-1 to TRBJ2-2; the match to TRBD2 covers 13 bases. CDR3 length: 13 residues. Germline loops: CDR1 DFQATT, CDR2 SNEGSKA (reference sequence). The CDR3 region is CSASRGLAGNVVF. The CDR3, as DNA: TGCAGTGCTAGCCGGGGACTAGCGGGGAACGTGGTTTTT.

The V gene is TRBV12-3 or TRBV12-4, the J gene TRBJ2-1; TRBD2 matches 7 bases. The ends lost 7 bases at V and 9 bases at J; junction bases unmatched: 6. This CDR3 has 12 residues. The CDR3 loop is CASTSTSREQFF. CDR3 nucleotides: TGTGCCAGCACATCGACTAGCCGTGAGCAGTTCTTC.

This clonotype was seen at least ten times. V is TRBV7-9 and J is TRBJ1-5; 10 nucleotides line up with TRBD1. Losses at the gene ends were 9 bases for V and 3 bases for J; bases not matched to a gene: 5. This CDR3 is built from 14 residues. Germline V CDR1 and CDR2: SEHNR, FQNEAQ (reference sequence). The CDR3 nucleotides are TGTGCCAGTGCGGGACAGGGGACCAATCAGCCCCAGCATTTT. Translating gives CASAGQGTNQPQHF.

V and J are TRBV4-1 and TRBJ2-3, with TRBD1 matching over 8 bases. The germline V gene encodes CDR1 MGHRA and CDR2 YSYEKL. CDR3 length: 15 residues. The junction had 9 bases not matched to a gene; V was cut back by 4 bases and J by 6 bases. The CDR3 is CASSRPYRTGDTQYF. CDR3 in DNA: TGCGCCAGCAGCCGCCCCTACCGGACAGGGGATACGCAGTATTTT.

The chain joins TRBV4-3 to TRBJ2-3, with 8 bases lining up with TRBD2. Germline CDR1 reads LGHNA; CDR2 reads YSLEER. The CDR3 is 15 residues long. The trim removed 3 bases at V and 6 bases at J, leaving 8 bases unmatched. The DNA of the CDR3 is TGCGCCAGCAGCCACTCCAGCGGGAGAGCGGATACGCAGTATTTT. It yields the protein CASSHSSGRADTQYF.

CDR3 sequence reads: CASSWEGQVTGELFF. DNA for the CDR3: TGCGCCAGCAGCTGGGAGGGACAAGTCACCGGGGAGCTGTTTTTT. This sequence joins TRBV5-1 and TRBJ2-2, with D perhaps matching TRBD2 (7 bases). Germline CDR1 is SGHRS and CDR2 is YFSETQ. V was shortened by 3 bases and J by 4 bases, with 13 bases between the two germline ends. This CDR3 spans 15 amino acids.

This chain uses TRBV6-1 with TRBJ2-3; D possibly corresponds to TRBD2 (6 bases). Trimming cost V 10 bases and J 4 bases, with 15 bases left between them. Germline loops: CDR1 MNHNS, CDR2 SASEGT. The CDR3 runs to 13 residues. DNA of the CDR3: TGTGCCACCTCGGGTGGCGGGGCAGATACGCAGTATTTT. It translates to CATSGGGADTQYF.

This clonotype was seen only a few times. The chain uses TRBV18 and TRBJ2-5; no reliable D call. The germline V gene encodes CDR1 KGHSH and CDR2 LQKENI. This CDR3 comprises 14 residues. V was cut by 2 bases and J by 7 bases, with 14 bases left in between. The CDR3 sequence is CASSPSGNSGTQYF. Here the CDR3 DNA reads TGTGCCAGCTCACCATCGGGCAATTCTGGGACCCAGTACTTC.

At least ten counts were recorded for this clonotype. The junction and the germline gene differ at one end; a read error may be behind it. The chain couples TRBV7-2 to TRBJ2-7, with D tentatively TRBD1 (5 bases). Germline loops: CDR1 SGHTA, CDR2 FQGNSA. The CDR3 covers 13 residues. CDR3 sequence (DNA): TGTGCCAGCAGTTTAGGGGTCGCCTACGAGCAGTACTTC. Translating it yields CASSLGVAYEQYF.

This chain connects TRBV20-1 to TRBJ2-7; a weak D match, TRBD2 (5 bases). This CDR3 comprises 15 residues. Trimming stripped 3 bases from V and 3 bases from J, with 18 bases between. Looked up from germline, CDR1 is DFQATT and CDR2 is SNEGSKA (reference sequence). The CDR3 DNA follows: TGCAGTGCTAGGTCCCTAGGGAGCCCCTTCTACGAGCAGTACTTC. It codes for CSARSLGSPFYEQYF.

This clonotype has ten or more counts. This chain joins TRBV6-5 and TRBJ1-1; D remains ambiguous. Per the germline V gene, CDR1 is MNHEY and CDR2 is SVGAGI. The CDR3 runs 13 residues. V was shortened by 4 bases and J by 5 bases, with 11 bases between the two germline ends. CDR3: CASSSSVDTEAFF. The CDR3 DNA is TGTGCCAGCAGTTCAAGTGTGGATACTGAAGCTTTCTTT.

The gene calls are TRBV5-1 and TRBJ1-3; D is unclear. CDR3 length equals 17 residues. In germline, CDR1 is SGHRS, CDR2 YFSETQ. Trimming took off 3 bases at V and 0 bases at J, with 16 bases between the two ends. The DNA for the CDR3 is TGCGCCAGCAGCTCAAACCTAGCTGAGGGCTCTGGAAACACCATATATTTT. Its translation is CASSSNLAEGSGNTIYF.

The gene calls are TRBV7-9 and TRBJ2-4, with 7 nucleotides matching TRBD2. The J segment lost 8 bases and the V segment lost 3 bases, leaving 7 bases of the junction unmatched. Germline values: CDR1 SEHNR, CDR2 FQNEAQ (reference sequence). CDR3 length: 14 residues. This CDR3 reads CASSFQTAGDIQYF. The CDR3 DNA sequence: TGTGCCAGCAGCTTTCAGACGGCGGGGGACATTCAGTACTTC.

V usage is TRBV20-1 and J usage is TRBJ2-1; 12 positions agree with TRBD2. This CDR3 has 15 amino acids. Germline CDR1 is DFQATT and CDR2 is SNEGSKA (reference sequence). V dropped 4 bases and J dropped 1; count of bases not matched to a gene: 2. The CDR3 loop is CSATLAGGSYNEQFF. The DNA for the CDR3 is TGCAGTGCTACCCTAGCGGGAGGGTCCTACAATGAGCAGTTCTTC.

This chain joins TRBV20-1 and TRBJ2-1; possibly TRBD2 for D (6 bases). Trimming removed 6 bases at V and 2 bases at J, with 17 bases between. Germline lookup yields CDR1 DFQATT and CDR2 SNEGSKA (reference sequence). There are 15 residues in the CDR3. The CDR3 coding sequence is TGCAGTGCCCCCGGGACTCACAAGACCTACAATGAGCAGTTCTTC. Protein product: CSAPGTHKTYNEQFF.

Written as DNA, the CDR3 is TGCGCCAGCAGGGGCGGGGGTAACACAGATACGCAGTATTTT. This codes for CASRGGGNTDTQYF. The V and J genes are TRBV5-1 and TRBJ2-3; TRBD2 matches 7 bases. Germline V gene lookup returns CDR1 SGHRS and CDR2 YFSETQ. The V and J ends lost 5 bases and 2 bases, in that order; junction bases with no gene match: 5. The CDR3 totals 14 residues.

The sample holds a few counts of this clonotype. The chain employs TRBV19 and TRBJ2-3; D unresolved. Germline CDR1 and CDR2: LNHDA and SQIVND (reference sequence). V was pared by 2 bases and J by 8 bases, with 8 bases between. The CDR3 has 12 residues. The chain's CDR3 is CASSITGFTQYF. CDR3 nucleotide sequence: TGTGCCAGTAGTATAACCGGGTTTACGCAGTATTTT.

This clonotype was counted many times. This chain connects TRBV7-2 to TRBJ2-7, with TRBD2 identical over 9 bases. The CDR3 has 14 residues. Per the germline V gene, CDR1 is SGHTA and CDR2 is FQGNSA. The V gene end was trimmed by 4 bases and the J gene end by 8 bases; junction bases not matched to a gene: 9. For the CDR3, the DNA is TGTGCCAGCAGCTCTGGCGCGGGAGGGCCTCAGCAGTACTTC. The encoded protein is CASSSGAGGPQQYF.

The CDR3 loop is CSVGYLYEQYF. The CDR3 DNA reads as TGCAGTGTGGGGTATCTTTACGAGCAGTACTTC. This chain links TRBV20-1 with TRBJ2-7; D is ambiguous. CDR3 length: 11 amino acids. Trimming left V 7 bases short and J 4 bases short, with 11 bases between. Germline V CDR1 and CDR2: DFQATT, SNEGSKA (reference sequence).

This clonotype was counted many times. This sequence joins TRBV6-1 and TRBJ1-5, with 7 bases that match TRBD1. The CDR3 totals 14 residues. Germline-derived CDR1 and CDR2 are MNHNS and SASEGT. Losses at the gene ends were 8 bases for V and 2 bases for J; bases not matched to a gene: 6. The CDR3 here is CASATGLGNQPQHF. CDR3 sequence (DNA): TGTGCCAGCGCGACAGGGCTTGGCAATCAGCCCCAGCATTTT.

This clonotype was recorded once. CDR3 residues: CASSQEGTVPWPQHF. Here the CDR3 DNA reads TGTGCCAGCAGCCAAGAGGGGACAGTTCCTTGGCCCCAGCATTTT. This chain links TRBV3-1 with TRBJ1-5, with TRBD1 identical over 7 bases. J lost 9 bases, V lost 0 bases, and 8 bases had no gene match. This CDR3 spans 15 amino acids. Germline V gives CDR1 LGHDT, CDR2 YNNKEL (reference sequence). The whole variable domain, filled in from reference TRBV3-1 and TRBJ1-5, reads DTAVSQTPKYLVTQMGNDKSIKCEQNLGHDTMYWYKQDSKKFLKIMFSYNNKELIINETVPNRFSPKSPDKAHLNLHINSLELGDSAVYFCASSQEGTVPWPQHFGDGTRLSIL.

The chain links TRBV20-1 to TRBJ2-7, with D perhaps matching TRBD1 or TRBD2 (5 bases each). The V end lost 3 bases, the J end lost 3 bases, and 12 bases lay between the germline ends. The germline V gene has CDR1 DFQATT and CDR2 SNEGSKA (reference sequence). This CDR3 is 13 amino acids long. CDR3 nucleotides: TGCAGTGCTAGCGGGACGGAGCGCTACGAGCAGTACTTC. This encodes CSASGTERYEQYF.

The chain employs TRBV6-2 or TRBV6-3 and TRBJ2-7, with a possible D match to TRBD1 (5 bases). This CDR3 spans 15 amino acids. Germline lookup yields CDR1 MNHEY and CDR2 SVGEGT. Between the trimmed V and J ends, which lost 6 bases and 2 bases, there was a span of 17 bases. CDR3 residues: CASSPDTMNPYEQYF. CDR3 nucleotides: TGTGCCAGCAGCCCGGACACGATGAACCCCTACGAGCAGTACTTC.

The J gene is TRBJ2-7, the V gene TRBV5-1; D remains unclear. CDR1 and CDR2 from the germline V gene are SGHRS and YFSETQ. The CDR3 runs 14 residues. The ends were cut back, 0 bases at V and 4 bases at J, with 11 bases in the middle. CDR3 nucleotides: TGCGCCAGCAGCTTGGCGGTGGGCCGGTACGAGCAGTACTTC. This gives the protein CASSLAVGRYEQYF.

This clonotype was observed a handful of times. V gene TRBV5-1 combines with J gene TRBJ2-7; D may correspond to TRBD1 or TRBD2 (5 bases each). V was trimmed by 0 bases and J by 2 bases, leaving 12 bases between them. This CDR3 contains 15 residues. Germline V CDR1 and CDR2: SGHRS, YFSETQ. Here the CDR3 DNA reads TGCGCCAGCAGCTTGGAGGGGAGCTTAACCTACGAGCAGTACTTC. The encoded protein is CASSLEGSLTYEQYF.

This chain connects TRBV30 to TRBJ2-1, with a weak D call TRBD2 (6 bases). Trimming took off 4 bases at V and 6 bases at J, with 16 bases between the two ends. Germline V gene lookup returns CDR1 GTSNPN and CDR2 SVGIG (reference sequence). This CDR3 has 14 residues. In nucleotides, the CDR3 is TGTGCCTGGATACGGGAGACTAGGGGCAATGAGCAGTTCTTC. Translated: CAWIRETRGNEQFF.

Concerning this clonotype: Germline and junction disagree at one end, which may indicate a read error. The chain links TRBV11-3 to TRBJ2-1; D possibly matches TRBD1 or TRBD2 (6 bases each). CDR1 is SGHNT, CDR2 YENEEA, per germline. CDR3 length: 12 amino acids. CDR3 amino acids: CASSLTGAGVSF. The CDR3 DNA reads TGTGCCAGCAGCTTAACGGGGGCAGGGGTTTCCTTC.

There are a few counts of this clonotype. In nucleotides, the CDR3 is TGTGCCAGCAGTTACGGACAGGGGGCGGTTGGAAACACCATATATTTT. Its translation: CASSYGQGAVGNTIYF. The rearrangement joins TRBV6-5 to TRBJ1-3; 11 bases are a match to TRBD1. This CDR3 has 16 amino acids. Germline-derived CDR1 and CDR2 are MNHEY and SVGAGI. The J segment lost 3 bases and the V segment lost 2 bases, leaving 3 bases of the junction unmatched.

The chain carries TRBV5-1 and TRBJ2-2; a possible D gene is TRBD1 (5 bases). CDR1 is SGHRS and CDR2 is YFSETQ in the germline V gene. The V and J ends lost 4 bases and 2 bases respectively, with 12 bases between them. The CDR3 length is 15 residues. DNA of the CDR3: TGCGCCAGCAGCAAACAGGCGAGAAACACCGGGGAGCTGTTTTTT. Translating it yields CASSKQARNTGELFF.